A single sample is the source of the 21 T cell receptor beta chains below, sequenced in a study of cytomegalovirus exposure and HLA in healthy donors. The PCR made use of 60 Vbeta and 13 Jbeta primers. The method was immunoSEQ multiplex PCR; TCRdb's version includes in-frame clones alone and lacks a portion of them. The sample consists of some 150,000 clones, 70% to 80% of them appearing once. Sequencing was carried out using PBMCs. These receptors originate from a male donor in good health and CMV-seronegative.

This clone was seen only once. J is TRBJ2-4 and V is TRBV9; D may be TRBD2 (5 bases). The V gene's germline CDR1 is SGDLS and CDR2 YYNGEE. This CDR3 contains 13 residues. The V gene lost 3 bases and the J gene lost 10 bases, with 14 bases spanning the gap. This chain's CDR3 is CASSGTGPGIQYF. CDR3 nucleotides: TGTGCCAGCAGCGGAACCGGGCCGGGGATTCAGTACTTC.

This clone was seen a handful of times. V gene TRBV5-1 combines with J gene TRBJ2-3; the D gene is possibly TRBD1 (6 bases). The V end was cut by 4 bases, the J end by 2 bases, with 17 bases between. Germline V lookup: CDR1 SGHRS, CDR2 YFSETQ. CDR3 length equals 16 residues. The CDR3 spells CASSPWTELTTDTQYF. The CDR3 DNA reads as TGCGCCAGCAGCCCATGGACAGAGCTGACCACAGATACGCAGTATTTT.

The genes are TRBV5-1 and TRBJ1-2, with D possibly being TRBD1 (5 bases). V lost 4 bases and J lost 3, with 16 bases in between. Germline-derived CDR1 and CDR2 are SGHRS and YFSETQ. There are 15 residues in the CDR3. CDR3 residues: CASSPHRGEDYGYTF. The CDR3 region has the DNA TGCGCCAGCAGCCCCCATCGGGGGGAGGACTATGGCTACACCTTC.

This chain connects TRBV10-1 to TRBJ1-5; TRBD1 aligns across 7 bases. The CDR3 is made up of 15 amino acids. The germline V gene encodes CDR1 WNHNN and CDR2 SYGVQD (reference sequence). V shed 2 bases and J 5 bases; nucleotides not matched to a gene: 6. CDR3: CASSETNRGHQPQHF. In DNA, the CDR3 is TGCGCCAGCAGTGAGACCAACAGGGGCCATCAGCCCCAGCATTTT.

The chain is built from TRBV21-1 and TRBJ1-5. TRBV21-1 represents a pseudogene. The CDR3 runs 13 residues. The CDR3 bases are TGTGCCAGCAGCACCCCTAGATCCCAGCCCCAGCATTTT. Protein product: CASSTPRSQPQHF.

The chain carries TRBV5-1 and TRBJ2-2; no reliable D call. The CDR3 is 15 residues long. Germline V gene lookup returns CDR1 SGHRS and CDR2 YFSETQ. The V end lost 4 bases, the J end lost 3 bases, and 13 bases lay between the germline ends. The CDR3 region is CASSQVTRDTGELFF. In DNA form, the CDR3 reads TGCGCCAGCAGCCAGGTAACGAGAGACACCGGGGAGCTGTTTTTT.

The CDR3 DNA reads TGTGCCAGCAGCTTAATCCCCCCAGGCGAGAGTGAGCAGTTCTTC. It specifies CASSLIPPGESEQFF. The chain couples TRBV7-9 to TRBJ2-1, with D uncertain. Germline assignment: CDR1 SEHNR and CDR2 FQNEAQ (reference sequence). The length of the CDR3 is 15 residues. Trimming removed 2 bases at V and 9 bases at J, with 17 bases between.

The chain employs TRBV5-1 and TRBJ1-4; 7 positions agree with TRBD1. The V and J ends lost 3 bases and 4 bases, in that order; junction bases with no gene match: 6. Germline V lookup: CDR1 SGHRS, CDR2 YFSETQ. The CDR3 is 15 amino acids. CDR3 region: CASSSGQRINEKLFF. CDR3 bases: TGCGCCAGCAGCTCGGGACAGCGGATTAATGAAAAACTGTTTTTT.

V is TRBV7-6 and J is TRBJ2-5; TRBD1 matches 7 bases. The J call may be in error: the DNA end matches TRBJ2-7 better. This CDR3 comprises 17 residues. Germline CDR1 is SGHVS and CDR2 is FNYEAQ. The CDR3 DNA reads as TGTGCCAGCAGCTTAGCTCGAGGCCGGGACAGCTCCTACGAGCAGTACTTC. This codes for CASSLARGRDSSYEQYF.

The genes are TRBV6-5 and TRBJ2-3, with D hard to call. The germline V and J ends were trimmed by 3 bases and 5 bases, with 9 bases remaining between them. Per the germline V gene, CDR1 is MNHEY and CDR2 is SVGAGI. The CDR3 totals 13 residues. Here the CDR3 DNA reads TGTGCCAGCAGTTATCGCGTTGGAGATACGCAGTATTTT. Residues: CASSYRVGDTQYF.

This clone was observed a few times. The chain couples TRBV29-1 to TRBJ1-4; 7 nucleotides align to TRBD1. This CDR3 comprises 13 residues. V trimming: 7 bases; J trimming: 3 bases; junction bases outside the gene matches: 5. Germline V CDR1 and CDR2: SQVTM, ANQGSEA. The CDR3 nucleotides are TGCAGCGCGAAACAGGGGCCTAATGAAAAACTGTTTTTT. This gives the protein CSAKQGPNEKLFF.

The J gene is TRBJ1-1, the V gene TRBV2; TRBD1 might be the D (5 bases). The V gene's germline CDR1 is SNHLY and CDR2 FYNNEI. V was trimmed by 4 bases and J by 1 base, leaving 10 bases between them. This CDR3 is 14 amino acids long. The CDR3 loop reads CASSAWGGNTEAFF. DNA of the CDR3: TGTGCCAGCAGTGCATGGGGGGGGAACACTGAAGCTTTCTTT.

V gene TRBV5-4 combines with J gene TRBJ2-1, with TRBD1 identical over 9 bases. The germline V gene has CDR1 SGHNT and CDR2 YYREEE (reference sequence). The V and J ends lost 4 bases and 5 bases, in that order; junction bases with no gene match: 7. CDR3 length: 15 amino acids. DNA of the CDR3: TGTGCCAGCAGCGCATCCGGGACAGGGAACAATGAGCAGTTCTTC. Residues: CASSASGTGNNEQFF.

This chain's CDR3 is CASSLLASGGALDTQYF. CDR3 nucleotides: TGTGCCAGCAGCTTGTTGGCTAGCGGGGGGGCCTTAGATACGCAGTATTTT. The rearrangement joins TRBV5-6 to TRBJ2-3; 12 positions agree with TRBD2. The CDR3 totals 17 residues. From germline, CDR1 is SGHDT and CDR2 YYEEEE. The J segment lost 5 bases and the V segment lost 1 base, leaving 8 bases of the junction unmatched. The whole variable domain, remainder taken from reference TRBV5-6 and TRBJ2-3, is DAGVTQSPTHLIKTRGQQVTLRCSPKSGHDTVSWYQQALGQGPQFIFQYYEEEERQRGNFPDRFSGHQFPNYSSELNVNALLLGDSALYLCASSLLASGGALDTQYFGPGTRLTVL.

A few counts support this clone. V usage is TRBV6-5 and J usage is TRBJ1-6; D unclear. Germline assignment: CDR1 MNHEY and CDR2 SVGAGI. With 6 bases removed from V and 6 bases from J, the gap between germline ends came to 12 bases. The CDR3 runs 14 residues. DNA of the CDR3: TGTGCCAGCAGCGCACATCAGATTAATTCACCCCTCCACTTT. Translation gives CASSAHQINSPLHF.

The rearrangement joins TRBV6-1 to TRBJ1-5, with 8 nucleotides matching TRBD1. CDR3 length: 14 amino acids. V was clipped by 10 bases and J by 4 bases; unmatched bases: 9. Germline V CDR1 and CDR2: MNHNS, SASEGT. This chain's CDR3 is CAILQGGGNQPQHF. In nucleotides, the CDR3 is TGTGCCATCCTACAGGGGGGAGGGAATCAGCCCCAGCATTTT.

The V call is TRBV6-5, the J call TRBJ2-7; weak D call: TRBD2 (7 bases). The CDR3 consists of 15 residues. V lost 5 bases, J lost 1 base, and 15 bases lay in between. Germline CDR1 reads MNHEY; CDR2 reads SVGAGI. The CDR3 region has the DNA TGTGCCAGCAGTCCCAGGGGAGGGATATCCTACGAGCAGTACTTC. Protein: CASSPRGGISYEQYF.

This clone appeared a single time. The chain couples TRBV2 to TRBJ2-7; possible D gene TRBD1, 5 bases. Deletions cut 8 bases from V and 0 bases from J, with 17 bases between. CDR1 is SNHLY, CDR2 FYNNEI, per germline. This CDR3 spans 15 amino acids. This chain's CDR3 is CASGESRGGSYEQYF. In nucleotides, the CDR3 is TGTGCCAGCGGGGAAAGTAGGGGTGGCTCCTACGAGCAGTACTTC.

The chain recombines TRBV27 with TRBJ1-6; D is unclear. Trimming cost V 5 bases and J 3 bases, with 11 bases left between them. The germline CDR1 and CDR2 sequences are MNHEY and SMNVEV (reference sequence). The CDR3 extends over 15 amino acids. The CDR3 DNA is TGTGCCAGCAGTGAGAACCCCTTCTATAATTCACCCCTCCACTTT. The encoded protein is CASSENPFYNSPLHF.

This clone came up a few times. The chain has TRBV5-4 and TRBJ2-2; 8 bases align to TRBD1. The CDR3 length is 14 residues. Trimming removed 4 bases from V and 6 bases from J; junction bases left unmatched: 5. The germline CDR1 and CDR2 sequences are SGHNT and YYREEE (reference sequence). For the CDR3, the DNA is TGTGCCAGCAGCATCGACAGGGGTTCCGGGGAGCTGTTTTTT. Translating it yields CASSIDRGSGELFF.

This rearrangement joins TRBV2 to TRBJ2-5; TRBD2 matches at 11 bases. J lost 7 bases, V lost 6 bases, and 13 bases had no gene match. Germline V gives CDR1 SNHLY, CDR2 FYNNEI. The CDR3 contains 16 residues. CDR3 region: CASRSRSGGAGGTQYF. For the CDR3, the DNA is TGTGCCAGCAGGTCGCGTAGCGGGGGGGCCGGAGGGACCCAGTACTTC.